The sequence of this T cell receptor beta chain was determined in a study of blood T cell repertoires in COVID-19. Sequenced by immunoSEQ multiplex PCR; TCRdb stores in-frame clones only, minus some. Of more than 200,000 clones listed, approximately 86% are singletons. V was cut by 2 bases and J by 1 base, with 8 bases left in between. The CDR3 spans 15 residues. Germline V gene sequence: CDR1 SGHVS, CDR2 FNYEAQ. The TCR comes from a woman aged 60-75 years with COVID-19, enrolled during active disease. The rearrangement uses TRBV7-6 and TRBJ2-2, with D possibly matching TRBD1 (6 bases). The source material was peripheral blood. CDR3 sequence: CASSLLGQNTGELFF. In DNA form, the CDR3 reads TGTGCCAGCAGCTTATTGGGACAGAACACCGGGGAGCTGTTTTTT.